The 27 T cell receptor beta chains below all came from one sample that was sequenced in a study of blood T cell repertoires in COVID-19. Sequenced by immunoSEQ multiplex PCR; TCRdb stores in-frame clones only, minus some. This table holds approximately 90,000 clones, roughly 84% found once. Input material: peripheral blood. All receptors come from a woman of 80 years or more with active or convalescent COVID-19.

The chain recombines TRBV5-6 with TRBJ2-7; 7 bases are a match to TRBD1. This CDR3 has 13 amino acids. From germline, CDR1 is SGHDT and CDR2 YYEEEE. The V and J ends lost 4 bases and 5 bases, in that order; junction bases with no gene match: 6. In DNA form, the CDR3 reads TGTGCCAGCAGCGTCTATGACAGGGACGAGCAGTACTTC. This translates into CASSVYDRDEQYF.

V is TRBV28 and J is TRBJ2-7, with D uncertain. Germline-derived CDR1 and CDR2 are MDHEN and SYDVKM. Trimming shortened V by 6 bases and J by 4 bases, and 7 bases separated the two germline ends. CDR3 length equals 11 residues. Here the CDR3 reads CASSPRYEQYF. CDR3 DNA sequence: TGTGCCAGCAGCCCCCGGTACGAGCAGTACTTC.

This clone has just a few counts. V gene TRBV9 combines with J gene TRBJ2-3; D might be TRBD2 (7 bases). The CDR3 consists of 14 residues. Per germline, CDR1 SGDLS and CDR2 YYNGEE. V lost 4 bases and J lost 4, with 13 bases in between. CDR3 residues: CASSRGGYSDTQYF. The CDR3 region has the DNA TGTGCCAGCAGCCGCGGGGGCTATTCAGATACGCAGTATTTT.

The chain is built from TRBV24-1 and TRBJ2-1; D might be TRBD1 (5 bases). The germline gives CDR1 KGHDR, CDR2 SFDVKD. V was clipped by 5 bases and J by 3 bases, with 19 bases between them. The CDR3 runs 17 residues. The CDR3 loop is CATSGSAGSISYNEQFF. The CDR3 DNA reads TGTGCCACCAGTGGCAGTGCAGGGTCTATCAGCTACAATGAGCAGTTCTTC.

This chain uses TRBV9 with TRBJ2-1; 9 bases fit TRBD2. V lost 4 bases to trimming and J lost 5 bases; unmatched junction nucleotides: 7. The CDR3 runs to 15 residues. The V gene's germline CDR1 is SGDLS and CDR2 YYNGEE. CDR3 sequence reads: CASSTGASGNNEQFF. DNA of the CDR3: TGTGCCAGCAGCACCGGCGCTAGCGGGAACAATGAGCAGTTCTTC.

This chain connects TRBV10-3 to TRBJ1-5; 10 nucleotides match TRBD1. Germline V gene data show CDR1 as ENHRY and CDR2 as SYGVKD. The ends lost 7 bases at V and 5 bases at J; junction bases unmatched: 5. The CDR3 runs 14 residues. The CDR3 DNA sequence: TGTGCCATCAAACGCGGACAGGGGGATCAGCCCCAGCATTTT. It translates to CAIKRGQGDQPQHF.

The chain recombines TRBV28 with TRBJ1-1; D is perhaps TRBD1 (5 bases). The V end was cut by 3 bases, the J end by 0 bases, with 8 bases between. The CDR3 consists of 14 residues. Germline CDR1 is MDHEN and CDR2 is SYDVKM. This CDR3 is CASSLGGLNTEAFF. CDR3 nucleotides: TGTGCCAGCAGTTTGGGGGGTTTGAACACTGAAGCTTTCTTT. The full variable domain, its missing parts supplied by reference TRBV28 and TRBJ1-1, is DVKVTQSSRYLVKRTGEKVFLECVQDMDHENMFWYRQDPGLGLRLIYFSYDVKMKEKGDIPEGYSVSREKKERFSLILESASTNQTSMYLCASSLGGLNTEAFFGQGTRLTVV.

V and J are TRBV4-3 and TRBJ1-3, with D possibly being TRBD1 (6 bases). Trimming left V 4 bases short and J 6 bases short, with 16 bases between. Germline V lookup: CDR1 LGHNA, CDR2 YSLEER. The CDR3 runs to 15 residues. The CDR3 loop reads CASSRGTWSENTIYF. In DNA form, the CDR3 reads TGCGCCAGCAGCCGAGGGACATGGAGTGAAAACACCATATATTTT.

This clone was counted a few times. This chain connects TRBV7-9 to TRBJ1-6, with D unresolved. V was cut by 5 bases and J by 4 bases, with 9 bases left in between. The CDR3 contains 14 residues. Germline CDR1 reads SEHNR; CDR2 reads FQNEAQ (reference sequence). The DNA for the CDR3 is TGTGCCAGCAGCGCGGCCGGTTATAATTCACCCCTCCACTTT. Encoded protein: CASSAAGYNSPLHF.

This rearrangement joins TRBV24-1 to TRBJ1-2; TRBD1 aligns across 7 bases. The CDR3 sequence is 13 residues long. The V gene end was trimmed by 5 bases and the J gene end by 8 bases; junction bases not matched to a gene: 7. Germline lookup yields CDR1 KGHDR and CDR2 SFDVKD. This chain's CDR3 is CATSAPDRDGYTF. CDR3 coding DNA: TGTGCCACCAGTGCCCCAGACAGGGACGGCTACACCTTC.

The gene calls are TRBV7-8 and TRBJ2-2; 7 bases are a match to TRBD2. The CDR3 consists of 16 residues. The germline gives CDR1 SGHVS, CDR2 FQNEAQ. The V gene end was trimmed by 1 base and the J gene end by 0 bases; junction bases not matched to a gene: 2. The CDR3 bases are TGTGCCAGCAGCTTAGGGGGGGGATCGAACACCGGGGAGCTGTTTTTT. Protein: CASSLGGGSNTGELFF.

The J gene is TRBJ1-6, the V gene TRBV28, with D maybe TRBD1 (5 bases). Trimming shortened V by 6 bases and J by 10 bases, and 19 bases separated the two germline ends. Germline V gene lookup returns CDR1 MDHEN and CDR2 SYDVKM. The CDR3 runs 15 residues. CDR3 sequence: CASSPLDGGFSPLHF. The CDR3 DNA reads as TGTGCCAGCAGCCCATTGGATGGGGGGTTCTCACCCCTCCACTTT.

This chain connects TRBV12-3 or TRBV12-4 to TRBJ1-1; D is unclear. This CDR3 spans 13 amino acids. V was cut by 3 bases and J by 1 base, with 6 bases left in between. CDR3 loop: CASSFAGNTEAFF. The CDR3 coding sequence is TGTGCCAGCAGTTTTGCCGGGAACACTGAAGCTTTCTTT.

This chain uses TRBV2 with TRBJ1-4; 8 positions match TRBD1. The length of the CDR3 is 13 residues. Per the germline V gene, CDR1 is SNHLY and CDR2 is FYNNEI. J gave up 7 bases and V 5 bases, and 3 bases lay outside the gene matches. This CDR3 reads CASSWTGFEKLFF. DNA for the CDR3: TGTGCCAGCAGTTGGACAGGGTTTGAAAAACTGTTTTTT.

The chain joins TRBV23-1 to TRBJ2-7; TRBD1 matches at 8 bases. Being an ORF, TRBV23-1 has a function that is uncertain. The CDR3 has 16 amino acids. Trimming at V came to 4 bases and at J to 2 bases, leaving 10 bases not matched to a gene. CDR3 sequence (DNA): TGCGCCAGCAGTCCCGGGACAGGTAGAAGTGCCTACGAGCAGTACTTC. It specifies CASSPGTGRSAYEQYF.

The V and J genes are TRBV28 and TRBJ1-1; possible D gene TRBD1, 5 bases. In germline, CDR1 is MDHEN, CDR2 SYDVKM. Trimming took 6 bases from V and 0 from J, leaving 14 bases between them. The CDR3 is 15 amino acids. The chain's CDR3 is CASSPADKLNTEAFF. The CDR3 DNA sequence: TGTGCCAGCAGCCCTGCGGACAAGTTGAACACTGAAGCTTTCTTT.

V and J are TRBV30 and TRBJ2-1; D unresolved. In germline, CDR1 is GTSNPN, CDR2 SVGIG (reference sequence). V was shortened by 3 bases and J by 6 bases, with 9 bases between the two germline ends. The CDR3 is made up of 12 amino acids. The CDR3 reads CAWSALLNEQFF. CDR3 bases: TGTGCCTGGAGCGCGTTGCTCAATGAGCAGTTCTTC. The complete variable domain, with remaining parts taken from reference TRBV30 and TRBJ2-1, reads SQTIHQWPATLVQPVGSPLSLECTVEGTSNPNLYWYRQAAGRGLQLLFYSVGIGQISSEVPQNLSASRPQDRQFILSSKKLLLSDSGFYLCAWSALLNEQFFGPGTRLTVL.

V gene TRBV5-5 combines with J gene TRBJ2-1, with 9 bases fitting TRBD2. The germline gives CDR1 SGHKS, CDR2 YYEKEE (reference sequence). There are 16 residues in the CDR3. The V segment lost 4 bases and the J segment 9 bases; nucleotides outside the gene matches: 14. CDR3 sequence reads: CASSLEGRGGGGEQFF. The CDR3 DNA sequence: TGTGCCAGCAGCCTGGAGGGGCGGGGGGGCGGTGGTGAGCAGTTCTTC.

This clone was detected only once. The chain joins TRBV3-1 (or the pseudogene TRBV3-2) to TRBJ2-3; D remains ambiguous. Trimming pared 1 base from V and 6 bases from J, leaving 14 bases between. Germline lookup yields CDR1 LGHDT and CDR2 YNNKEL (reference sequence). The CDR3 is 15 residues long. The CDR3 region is CASSQGIQSADTQYF. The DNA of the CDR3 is TGTGCCAGCAGCCAAGGAATACAGTCTGCGGATACGCAGTATTTT.

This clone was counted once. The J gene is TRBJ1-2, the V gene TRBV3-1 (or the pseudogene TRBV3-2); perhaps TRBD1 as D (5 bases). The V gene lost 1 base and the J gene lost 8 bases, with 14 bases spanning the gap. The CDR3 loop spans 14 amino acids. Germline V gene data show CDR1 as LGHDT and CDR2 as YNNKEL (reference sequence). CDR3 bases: TGTGCCAGCAGCCAAGGTGGCAGGGTGAAGGGCTACACCTTC. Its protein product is CASSQGGRVKGYTF.

This chain's CDR3 is CATSRDLSGVNLYQPQHF. DNA for the CDR3: TGTGCCACCAGCAGAGACCTTTCAGGGGTTAATCTGTATCAGCCCCAGCATTTT. The chain joins TRBV15 to TRBJ1-5; a weak D match, TRBD1 (6 bases). The length of the CDR3 is 18 residues. Germline V gene data show CDR1 as LNHNV and CDR2 as YYDKDF (reference sequence). V was cut by 0 bases and J by 5 bases, with 20 bases left in between.

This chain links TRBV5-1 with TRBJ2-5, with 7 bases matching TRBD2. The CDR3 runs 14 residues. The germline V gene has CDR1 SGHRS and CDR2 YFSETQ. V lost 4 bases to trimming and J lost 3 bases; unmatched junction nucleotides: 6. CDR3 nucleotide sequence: TGCGCCAGCAGCCCGTCTAGCGGAAAAGAGACCCAGTACTTC. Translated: CASSPSSGKETQYF.

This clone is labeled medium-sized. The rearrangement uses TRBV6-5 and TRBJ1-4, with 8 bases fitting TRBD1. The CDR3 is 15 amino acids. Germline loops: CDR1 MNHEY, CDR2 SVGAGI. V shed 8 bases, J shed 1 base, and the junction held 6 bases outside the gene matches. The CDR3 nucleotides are TGTGCCAGCTCGGACAGGGCGAGAACTAATGAAAAACTGTTTTTT. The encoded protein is CASSDRARTNEKLFF.

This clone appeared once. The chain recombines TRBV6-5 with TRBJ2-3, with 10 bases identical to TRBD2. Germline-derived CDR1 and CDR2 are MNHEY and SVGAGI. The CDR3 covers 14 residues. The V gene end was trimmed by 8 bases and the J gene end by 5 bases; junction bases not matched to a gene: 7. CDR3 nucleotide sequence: TGTGCCAGCGGACAGCGGGGGGGCAGAGATACGCAGTATTTT. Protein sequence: CASGQRGGRDTQYF.

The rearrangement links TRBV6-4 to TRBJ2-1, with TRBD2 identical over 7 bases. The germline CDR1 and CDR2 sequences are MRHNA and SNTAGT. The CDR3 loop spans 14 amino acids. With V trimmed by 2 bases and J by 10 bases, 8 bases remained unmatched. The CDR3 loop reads CASSDLFTSVEQFF. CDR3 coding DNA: TGTGCCAGCAGTGACCTTTTTACTAGCGTCGAGCAGTTCTTC.

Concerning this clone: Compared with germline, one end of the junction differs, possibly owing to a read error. CDR3 sequence reads: CASSLASGTGVPGELFF. The CDR3 DNA is TGTGCTAGCAGCTTAGCCTCCGGGACAGGGGTGCCCGGGGAGCTGTTTTTT. This chain joins TRBV7-7 and TRBJ2-2; 10 bases align to TRBD1. Germline V CDR1 and CDR2: SSHAT, FNYEAQ (reference sequence). This CDR3 comprises 17 residues.

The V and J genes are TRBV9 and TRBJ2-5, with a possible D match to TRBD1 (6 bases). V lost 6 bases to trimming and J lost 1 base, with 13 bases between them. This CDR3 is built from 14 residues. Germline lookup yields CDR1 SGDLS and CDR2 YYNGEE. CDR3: CASNEGDTQETQYF. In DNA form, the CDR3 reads TGTGCCAGCAACGAGGGGGACACCCAAGAGACCCAGTACTTC. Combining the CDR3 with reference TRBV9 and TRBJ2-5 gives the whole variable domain DSGVTQTPKHLITATGQRVTLRCSPRSGDLSVYWYQQSLDQGLQFLIQYYNGEERAKGNILERFSAQQFPDLHSELNLSSLELGDSALYFCASNEGDTQETQYFGPGTRLLVL.